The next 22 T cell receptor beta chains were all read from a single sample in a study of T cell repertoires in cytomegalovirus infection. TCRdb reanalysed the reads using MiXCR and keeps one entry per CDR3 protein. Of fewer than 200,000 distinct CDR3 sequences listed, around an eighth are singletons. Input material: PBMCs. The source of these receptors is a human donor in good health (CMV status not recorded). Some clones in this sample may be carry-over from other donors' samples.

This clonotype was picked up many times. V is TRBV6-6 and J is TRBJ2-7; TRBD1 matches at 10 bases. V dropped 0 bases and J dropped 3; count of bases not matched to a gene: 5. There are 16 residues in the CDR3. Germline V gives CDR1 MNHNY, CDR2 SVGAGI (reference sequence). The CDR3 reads CASSYSRQGAIYEQYF. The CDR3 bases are TGTGCCAGCAGTTACTCGAGACAGGGGGCGATCTACGAGCAGTACTTC.

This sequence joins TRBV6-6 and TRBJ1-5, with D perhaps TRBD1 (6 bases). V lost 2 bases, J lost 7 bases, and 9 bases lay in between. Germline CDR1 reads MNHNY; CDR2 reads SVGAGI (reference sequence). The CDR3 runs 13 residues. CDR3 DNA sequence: TGTGCCAGCAGTTACCGACAGGAGCAGCCCCAGCATTTT. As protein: CASSYRQEQPQHF.

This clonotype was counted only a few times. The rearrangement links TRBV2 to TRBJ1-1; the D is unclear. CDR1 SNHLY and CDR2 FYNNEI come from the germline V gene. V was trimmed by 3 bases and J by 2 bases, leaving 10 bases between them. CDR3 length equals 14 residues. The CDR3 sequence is CASSDRLLNTEAFF. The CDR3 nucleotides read TGTGCCAGCAGTGACCGGCTGTTAAACACTGAAGCTTTCTTT.

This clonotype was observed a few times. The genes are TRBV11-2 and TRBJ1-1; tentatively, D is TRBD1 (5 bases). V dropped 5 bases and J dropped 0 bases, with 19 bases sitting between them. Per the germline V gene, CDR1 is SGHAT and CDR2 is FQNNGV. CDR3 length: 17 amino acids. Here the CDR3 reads CASSDNRDSSMNTEAFF. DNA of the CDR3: TGTGCCAGCAGCGATAACCGGGACTCATCTATGAACACTGAAGCTTTCTTT. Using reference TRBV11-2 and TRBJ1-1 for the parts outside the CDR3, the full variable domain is EAGVAQSPRYKIIEKRQSVAFWCNPISGHATLYWYQQILGQGPKLLIQFQNNGVVDDSQLPKDRFSAERLKGVDSTLKIQPAKLEDSAVYLCASSDNRDSSMNTEAFFGQGTRLTVV.

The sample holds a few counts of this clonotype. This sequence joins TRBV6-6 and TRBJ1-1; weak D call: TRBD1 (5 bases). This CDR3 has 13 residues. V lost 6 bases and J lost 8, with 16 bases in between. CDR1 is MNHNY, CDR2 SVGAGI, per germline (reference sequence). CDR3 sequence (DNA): TGTGCCAGCAGGGATAATCCGGGACCCGAAGCTTTCTTT. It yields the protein CASRDNPGPEAFF.

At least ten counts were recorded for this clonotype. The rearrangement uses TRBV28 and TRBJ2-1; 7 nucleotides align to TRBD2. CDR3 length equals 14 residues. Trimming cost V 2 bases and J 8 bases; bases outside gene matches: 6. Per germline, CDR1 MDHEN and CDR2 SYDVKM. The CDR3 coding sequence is TGTGCCAGCAGTTTAGCGGGGGTGGACGATGAGCAGTTCTTC. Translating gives CASSLAGVDDEQFF.

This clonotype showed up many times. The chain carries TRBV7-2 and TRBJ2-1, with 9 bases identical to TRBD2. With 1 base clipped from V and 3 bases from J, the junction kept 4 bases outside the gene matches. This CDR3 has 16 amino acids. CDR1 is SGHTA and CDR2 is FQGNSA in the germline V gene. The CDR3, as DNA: TGTGCCAGCAGCTTAGGCACTAGCGGGTTCTACAATGAGCAGTTCTTC. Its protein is CASSLGTSGFYNEQFF.

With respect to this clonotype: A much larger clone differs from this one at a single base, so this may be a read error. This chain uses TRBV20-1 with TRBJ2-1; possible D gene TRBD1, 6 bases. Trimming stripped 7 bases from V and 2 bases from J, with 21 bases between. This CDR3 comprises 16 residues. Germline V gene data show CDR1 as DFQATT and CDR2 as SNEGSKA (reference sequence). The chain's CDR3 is CSVGQTALVPYNEQFF. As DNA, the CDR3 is TGCAGTGTTGGACAGACAGCCCTGGTCCCCTACAATGAGCAGTTCTTC.

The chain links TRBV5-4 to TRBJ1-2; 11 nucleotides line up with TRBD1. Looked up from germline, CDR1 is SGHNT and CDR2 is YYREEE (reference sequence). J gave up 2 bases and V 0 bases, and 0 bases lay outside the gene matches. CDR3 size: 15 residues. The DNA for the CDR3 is TGTGCCAGCAGCTTGGGGGACAGGGGGAACTATGGCTACACCTTC. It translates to CASSLGDRGNYGYTF.

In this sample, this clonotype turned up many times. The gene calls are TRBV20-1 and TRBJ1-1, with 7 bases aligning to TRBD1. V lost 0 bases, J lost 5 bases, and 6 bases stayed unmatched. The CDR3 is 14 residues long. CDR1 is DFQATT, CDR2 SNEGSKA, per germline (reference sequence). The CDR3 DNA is TGCAGTGCTAGAGATTGGGCAGGGGGGACTGAAGCTTTCTTT. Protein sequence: CSARDWAGGTEAFF.

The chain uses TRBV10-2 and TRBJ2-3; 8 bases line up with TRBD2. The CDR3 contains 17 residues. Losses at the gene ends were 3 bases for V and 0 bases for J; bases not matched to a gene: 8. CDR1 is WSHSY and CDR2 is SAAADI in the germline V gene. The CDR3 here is CASSEPLAGRSTDTQYF. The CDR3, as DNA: TGCGCCAGCAGTGAACCCCTAGCGGGTCGGAGCACAGATACGCAGTATTTT.

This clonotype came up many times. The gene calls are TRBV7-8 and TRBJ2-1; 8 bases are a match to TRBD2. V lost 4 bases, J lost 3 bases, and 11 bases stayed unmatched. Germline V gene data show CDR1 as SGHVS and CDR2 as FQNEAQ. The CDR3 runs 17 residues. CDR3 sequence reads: CASSSLGAGGNYNEQFF. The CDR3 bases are TGTGCCAGCAGCTCGCTCGGGGCGGGAGGTAACTACAATGAGCAGTTCTTC.

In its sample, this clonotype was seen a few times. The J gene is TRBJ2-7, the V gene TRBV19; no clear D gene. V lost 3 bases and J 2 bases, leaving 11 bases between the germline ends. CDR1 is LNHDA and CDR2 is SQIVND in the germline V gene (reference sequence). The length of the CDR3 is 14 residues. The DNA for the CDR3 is TGTGCCAGTAGTATTAAGGCTGTCCCCTACGAGCAGTACTTC. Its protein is CASSIKAVPYEQYF. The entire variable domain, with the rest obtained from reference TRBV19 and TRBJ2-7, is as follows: DGGITQSPKYLFRKEGQNVTLSCEQNLNHDAMYWYRQDPGQGLRLIYYSQIVNDFQKGDIAEGYSVSREKKESFPLTVTSAQKNPTAFYLCASSIKAVPYEQYFGPGTRLTVT.

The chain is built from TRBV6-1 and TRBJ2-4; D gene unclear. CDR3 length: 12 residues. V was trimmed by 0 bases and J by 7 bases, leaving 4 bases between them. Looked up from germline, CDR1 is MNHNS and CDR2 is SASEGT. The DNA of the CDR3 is TGTGCCAGCAGTGAAGCGGGGAACATTCAGTACTTC. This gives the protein CASSEAGNIQYF.

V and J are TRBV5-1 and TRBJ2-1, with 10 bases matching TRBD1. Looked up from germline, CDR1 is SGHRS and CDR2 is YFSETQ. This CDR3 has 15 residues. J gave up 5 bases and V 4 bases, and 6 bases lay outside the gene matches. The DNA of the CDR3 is TGCGCCAGCAGCCCGTTTGGACAGGGGGACAATGAGCAGTTCTTC. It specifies CASSPFGQGDNEQFF.

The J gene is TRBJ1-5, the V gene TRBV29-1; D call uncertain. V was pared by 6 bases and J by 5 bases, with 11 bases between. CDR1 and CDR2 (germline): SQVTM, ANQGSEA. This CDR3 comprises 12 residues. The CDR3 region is CSVSGLDQPQHF. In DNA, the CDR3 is TGCAGCGTCTCCGGGCTCGATCAGCCCCAGCATTTT.

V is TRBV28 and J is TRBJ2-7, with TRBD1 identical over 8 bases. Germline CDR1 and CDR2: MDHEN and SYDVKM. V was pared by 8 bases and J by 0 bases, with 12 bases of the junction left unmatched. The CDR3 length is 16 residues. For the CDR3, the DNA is TGTGCCAGCTTCCCGCCGGGACAGGCTTTCTCCTACGAGCAGTACTTC. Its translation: CASFPPGQAFSYEQYF.

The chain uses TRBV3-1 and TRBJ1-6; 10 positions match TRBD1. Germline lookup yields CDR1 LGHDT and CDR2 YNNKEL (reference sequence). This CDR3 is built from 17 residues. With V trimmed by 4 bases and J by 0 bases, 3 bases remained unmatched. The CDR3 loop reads CASSPGQGLSYNSPLHF. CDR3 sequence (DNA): TGTGCCAGCAGCCCGGGACAGGGGCTCTCCTATAATTCACCCCTCCACTTT.

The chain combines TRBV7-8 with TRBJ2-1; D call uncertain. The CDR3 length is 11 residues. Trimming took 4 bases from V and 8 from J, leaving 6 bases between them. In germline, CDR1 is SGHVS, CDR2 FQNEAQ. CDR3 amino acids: CASSSADEQFF. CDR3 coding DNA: TGTGCCAGCAGCTCCGCCGATGAGCAGTTCTTC.

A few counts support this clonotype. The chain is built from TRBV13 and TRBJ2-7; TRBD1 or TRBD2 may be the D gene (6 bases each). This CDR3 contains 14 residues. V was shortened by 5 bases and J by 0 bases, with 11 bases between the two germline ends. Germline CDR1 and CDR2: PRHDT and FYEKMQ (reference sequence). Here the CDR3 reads CASSGGQSSYEQYF. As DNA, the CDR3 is TGTGCCAGCAGCGGGGGGCAGAGCTCCTACGAGCAGTACTTC.

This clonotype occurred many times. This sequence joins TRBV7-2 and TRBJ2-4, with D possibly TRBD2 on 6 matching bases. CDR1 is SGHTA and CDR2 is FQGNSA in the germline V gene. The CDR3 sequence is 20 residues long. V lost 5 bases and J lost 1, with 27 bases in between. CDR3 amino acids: CASSPRKEGSPAWAKNIQYF. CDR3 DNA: TGTGCCAGCAGCCCTAGAAAGGAGGGGAGTCCAGCGTGGGCCAAAAACATTCAGTACTTC.

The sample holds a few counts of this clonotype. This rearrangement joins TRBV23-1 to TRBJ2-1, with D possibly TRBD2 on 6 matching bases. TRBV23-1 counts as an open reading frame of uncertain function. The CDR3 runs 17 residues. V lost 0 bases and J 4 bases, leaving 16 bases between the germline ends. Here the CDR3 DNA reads TGCGCCAGCAGTCAATCGATTGGCCTAGCGTCGTACAATGAGCAGTTCTTC. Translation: CASSQSIGLASYNEQFF.